This T cell receptor (beta chain) comes out of a study of blood T cells in healthy people across ages. The table lists this clonotype with a few counts. The CDR3 is 15 amino acids. J was trimmed by 3 bases and V by 5 bases; bases with no gene match: 7. Germline CDR1 is MNHEY and CDR2 is SVGAGI. PCR was performed a second time for 7 to 11 cycles using a sample-barcoded 5' primer and a J-beta primer mix. TCRdb re-derived calls from the 5' RACE reads in MiXCR, one entry per CDR3 protein. The table lists 1.8 million or so distinct CDR3 sequences, approximately 39% of them singletons. The source material was blood. The chain is built from TRBV6-5 and TRBJ2-5; TRBD2 matches at 9 bases. The receptor comes from a human donor in good health. CDR3 in amino acids: CASSPPTSGEETQYF. The CDR3 coding sequence is TGTGCCAGCAGTCCCCCGACTAGCGGAGAAGAGACCCAGTACTTC.